A selection of T cell receptor beta chains follows, all from one sample in a study of response to subunit inactivated influenza vaccine. MiXCR, run by TCRdb on the RT-PCR reads, gives a single entry per CDR3 protein. Among some 540,000 distinct CDR3 sequences listed, under 25% were seen once. The sample also formed part of further work on T cells expressing NK-cell markers.

Sequenced here: CD4+ T cells sorted from PBMCs, sampled 11 to 12 days after vaccination. The receptors stem from a man between 45 and 60 years old who received an inactivated influenza vaccine. Each CDR3 is given with its conserved first and last residue. D genes are given only for firm matches. The size field is filled for only some rows; it gives once, few, many or a size class.

v_call	clone_size	j_call	d_call	cdr3_aa	cdr3_nt
TRBV10-3	NA	TRBJ2-3	NA	CAISVQGADTQYF	TGTGCCATCAGTGTACAGGGCGCAGATACGCAGTATTTT
TRBV3-1	few	TRBJ1-1	NA	CASSPRTVGSTEAFF	TGTGCCAGCAGCCCTCGGACGGTAGGGAGCACTGAAGCTTTCTTT
TRBV5-1	many	TRBJ1-1	NA	CASSLERGEAFF	TGCGCCAGCAGCTTGGAGCGGGGTGAAGCTTTCTTT
TRBV20-1	NA	TRBJ2-2	NA	CSASTGITGELFF	TGCAGTGCTAGCACAGGGATTACCGGGGAGCTGTTTTTT
TRBV11-2	many	TRBJ2-3	TRBD1	CASSFYRGLADTQYF	TGTGCCAGCAGCTTCTATAGGGGGCTCGCAGATACGCAGTATTTT
TRBV18	NA	TRBJ2-5	NA	CASSPPGRYQETQYF	TGTGCCAGCTCACCCCCCGGACGGTACCAAGAGACCCAGTACTTC
TRBV5-1	NA	TRBJ2-1	NA	CASSEGHRDNEQFF	TGCGCCAGCAGCGAGGGACACCGGGACAATGAGCAGTTCTTC
TRBV7-2	NA	TRBJ2-7	NA	CASSLDQTEQYF	TGTGCCAGCAGCTTAGACCAAACTGAGCAGTACTTC
TRBV7-9	many	TRBJ2-1	NA	CASSRSYYNEQFF	TGTGCCAGCAGCCGTTCGTACTACAATGAGCAGTTCTTC
TRBV14	few	TRBJ2-2	NA	CASSQGPYTGELFF	TGTGCCAGCAGCCAAGGTCCCTACACCGGGGAGCTGTTTTTT
TRBV5-1	few	TRBJ2-5	TRBD1	CASSLLRDRRQETQYF	TGCGCCAGCAGCTTGCTCCGGGACAGACGTCAAGAGACCCAGTACTTC
TRBV20-1	NA	TRBJ2-1	TRBD2	CSASPVGSGSNEQFF	TGCAGTGCTAGCCCAGTGGGTAGCGGGAGCAATGAGCAGTTCTTC
TRBV7-8	NA	TRBJ1-5	NA	CASSLAGGASNQPQHF	TGTGCCAGCAGCTTAGCCGGGGGGGCAAGCAATCAGCCCCAGCATTTT
TRBV20-1	few	TRBJ2-1	TRBD2	CSASPSGGPEQFF	TGCAGTGCTAGCCCTAGCGGGGGTCCTGAGCAGTTCTTC
TRBV12-3/TRBV12-4	many	TRBJ1-2	NA	CASSLRDYGYTF	TGTGCCAGCAGTTTACGGGATTATGGCTACACCTTC
TRBV20-1	few	TRBJ2-5	NA	CSAHDQIEETQYF	TGCAGTGCCCACGACCAGATTGAAGAGACCCAGTACTTC
TRBV20-1	few	TRBJ2-4	NA	CSATPDSGAKNIQYF	TGCAGTGCTACTCCAGATTCGGGGGCCAAAAACATTCAGTACTTC
TRBV12-3/TRBV12-4	many	TRBJ1-2	TRBD1	CASSLAGTGRDGYTF	TGTGCCAGCAGTTTAGCCGGGACAGGGAGGGATGGCTACACCTTC
TRBV7-2	NA	TRBJ1-2	NA	CASSSPRRFGYTF	TGTGCCAGCAGCTCCCCCCGCAGGTTTGGCTACACCTTC
TRBV7-2	NA	TRBJ2-3	NA	CASSLSRDQSNTQYF	TGTGCCAGCAGCTTAAGTAGGGACCAGTCAAATACGCAGTATTTT
TRBV9	NA	TRBJ2-1	NA	CASSVEVQGNEQFF	TGTGCCAGCAGCGTAGAGGTACAGGGTAATGAGCAGTTCTTC
TRBV25-1	NA	TRBJ1-2	NA	CAIDRNFSYTF	TGTGCCATCGACAGGAACTTTTCCTACACCTTC
TRBV6-1	NA	TRBJ2-7	TRBD2	CASSATSGREVYEQYF	TGTGCCAGCAGTGCTACTAGCGGGAGGGAGGTGTACGAGCAGTACTTC
TRBV6-2/TRBV6-3	NA	TRBJ2-7	TRBD1	CASSYPLEGTGPNF	TGTGCCAGCAGTTACCCGCTGGAGGGGACAGGGCCAAACTTC
TRBV20-1	few	TRBJ1-1	NA	CSARDRGRSYTEAFF	TGCAGTGCTAGAGATCGAGGGAGATCATACACTGAAGCTTTCTTT
TRBV15	NA	TRBJ2-7	NA	CATSRDPYYEQYF	TGTGCCACCAGCAGAGACCCTTACTACGAGCAGTACTTC
TRBV20-1	many	TRBJ1-5	NA	CSASGGGNSNQPQHF	TGCAGTGCTAGCGGGGGGGGGAACAGCAATCAGCCCCAGCATTTT
TRBV4-2	few	TRBJ2-5	NA	CASSRIQGTPGQETQYF	TGTGCCAGCAGCCGTATACAAGGGACCCCGGGGCAAGAGACCCAGTACTTC
TRBV5-1	NA	TRBJ1-3	NA	CASSLEEAGNTIYF	TGCGCCAGCAGCTTGGAGGAAGCGGGAAACACCATATATTTT
TRBV7-2	NA	TRBJ2-3	TRBD2	CASSGRRAGGDTQYF	TGTGCCAGCAGCGGACGACGAGCGGGGGGGGATACGCAGTATTTT
TRBV4-3	few	TRBJ2-7	NA	CASSQELGLYEQYF	TGCGCCAGCAGCCAAGAGTTGGGGCTGTACGAGCAGTACTTC
TRBV7-9	few	TRBJ1-1	NA	CASSSQAGGTEAFF	TGTGCCAGCAGCTCTCAGGCGGGGGGCACTGAAGCTTTCTTT
TRBV20-1	NA	TRBJ2-2	TRBD2	CSARDGREGPGELFF	TGCAGTGCTAGAGATGGGCGGGAGGGCCCCGGGGAGCTGTTTTTT
TRBV20-1	NA	TRBJ2-5	NA	CSATGFGGQETQYF	TGCAGTGCTACAGGGTTTGGGGGCCAAGAGACCCAGTACTTC
TRBV28	NA	TRBJ1-5	NA	CASRRQGTQPQHF	TGTGCCAGCAGGCGCCAGGGAACTCAGCCCCAGCATTTT
TRBV12-3/TRBV12-4	NA	TRBJ1-3	NA	CASNLQGSGNTIYF	TGTGCCAGCAACCTACAGGGATCTGGAAACACCATATATTTT
TRBV5-6	once	TRBJ1-5	NA	CASSSVTQPQHF	TGTGCCAGCAGCTCTGTCACTCAGCCCCAGCATTTT
TRBV12-3/TRBV12-4	few	TRBJ2-3	NA	CASSYVASGITYF	NA
TRBV20-1	NA	TRBJ2-3	NA	CSARAGVRDTQYF	TGCAGTGCTAGAGCAGGGGTGAGAGATACGCAGTATTTT
TRBV29-1	NA	TRBJ2-2	TRBD2	CSVERTSQPGELFF	TGCAGCGTTGAAAGGACTAGCCAACCCGGGGAGCTGTTTTTT
TRBV7-9	few	TRBJ2-6	NA	CASSQLIRTSGANVLTF	TGTGCCAGCAGCCAACTCATTCGTACCTCTGGGGCCAACGTCCTGACTTTC
TRBV11-1	many	TRBJ2-1	TRBD2	CASSLPFRLAGEQGEQFF	TGTGCCAGCAGCTTACCCTTCAGACTAGCGGGGGAACAGGGGGAGCAGTTCTTC
TRBV7-2	few	TRBJ2-1	TRBD2	CASSTSGRGQFF	TGTGCCAGCAGTACGAGCGGGAGGGGGCAGTTCTTC
TRBV20-1	NA	TRBJ2-5	TRBD2	CSASTSGRGTQETQYF	TGCAGTGCTAGCACTAGCGGGAGGGGGACTCAAGAGACCCAGTACTTC
TRBV19	NA	TRBJ2-3	TRBD1	CASSGPGGKGAQYF	TGTGCCAGTAGTGGGCCAGGGGGAAAGGGAGCGCAGTATTTT
TRBV9	few	TRBJ2-7	TRBD1	CASSVGDSSYEQYF	TGTGCCAGCAGCGTAGGGGACAGCTCCTACGAGCAGTACTTC
TRBV11-2	NA	TRBJ2-1	TRBD2	CASSVLAGGPSYNEQFF	TGTGCCAGCAGCGTACTAGCGGGGGGGCCCTCCTACAATGAGCAGTTCTTC
TRBV7-2	NA	TRBJ2-7	TRBD2	CASSFVAGGPYEQYF	TGTGCCAGCAGCTTCGTAGCGGGAGGGCCGTACGAGCAGTACTTC
TRBV9	few	TRBJ1-1	NA	CASSAGPGGPNTEAFF	TGTGCCAGCAGCGCTGGGCCAGGAGGACCTAACACTGAAGCTTTCTTT
TRBV6-5	NA	TRBJ2-7	NA	CASSYRIGYEQYF	TGTGCCAGCAGTTATAGGATCGGGTACGAGCAGTACTTC
TRBV7-3	NA	TRBJ2-1	TRBD1	CASSKQGARYNEQFF	TGTGCCAGCAGCAAACAGGGGGCGCGATACAATGAGCAGTTCTTC
TRBV5-1	NA	TRBJ2-2	NA	CASTRESPGTGELFF	TGCGCCAGCACCCGAGAGTCCCCGGGCACCGGGGAGCTGTTTTTT
TRBV20-1	many	TRBJ2-2	TRBD1	CSARGIDRAAGELFF	TGCAGTGCTAGAGGAATAGACAGGGCGGCCGGGGAGCTGTTTTTT
TRBV20-1	NA	TRBJ2-1	TRBD2	CSADTGLAGSSYNEQFF	TGCAGTGCTGACACGGGACTAGCGGGGAGCTCCTACAATGAGCAGTTCTTC
TRBV20-1	NA	TRBJ1-1	TRBD1	CSASRDSSNTEAFF	TGCAGTGCTTCACGGGACAGCTCGAACACTGAAGCTTTCTTT
TRBV6-1	few	TRBJ2-5	NA	CASSLPSSVQETQYF	TGTGCCAGCAGCCTACCTTCTAGCGTTCAAGAGACCCAGTACTTC
TRBV11-2	NA	TRBJ1-2	NA	CASSLDRRYGYTF	TGTGCCAGCAGCTTAGATAGGCGATATGGCTACACCTTC
TRBV15	NA	TRBJ2-2	NA	CATSRGPADTGELFF	TGTGCCACCAGCAGAGGCCCCGCAGACACCGGGGAGCTGTTTTTT